A single sample gave rise to the 10 T cell receptor beta chains below, sequenced in a study of blood T cell repertoires in COVID-19. TCRdb keeps only in-frame clones here, not all; method: immunoSEQ multiplex PCR. The sample lists about 220,000 clones, 80% to 90% occurring once. The sequencing sample was made of peripheral blood. These TCRs come from a man aged 25-45 years with active or convalescent COVID-19.

V is TRBV7-2 and J is TRBJ2-1; a possible D gene is TRBD2 (6 bases). The germline gives CDR1 SGHTA, CDR2 FQGNSA. The CDR3 contains 14 residues. Deletions cut 11 bases from V and 2 bases from J, with 16 bases between. The CDR3: CAGRRGSAYNEQFF. The CDR3 coding sequence is TGTGCCGGACGACGGGGGTCCGCCTACAATGAGCAGTTCTTC.

This rearrangement joins TRBV6-6 to TRBJ1-2, with D perhaps TRBD1 (6 bases). Germline loops: CDR1 MNHNY, CDR2 SVGAGI (reference sequence). The V end lost 6 bases, the J end lost 2 bases, and 16 bases lay between the germline ends. CDR3 length equals 15 residues. The CDR3 DNA follows: TGTGCCAGCAGACTTCGGACAGAGTCCAACTATGGCTACACCTTC. Amino acid sequence: CASRLRTESNYGYTF.

The V gene is TRBV28, the J gene TRBJ2-7; 9 bases are a match to TRBD1. The CDR3 sequence is 15 residues long. Per the germline V gene, CDR1 is MDHEN and CDR2 is SYDVKM. Losses at the gene ends were 2 bases for V and 2 bases for J; bases not matched to a gene: 4. The CDR3 nucleotides read TGTGCCAGCAGTTTAAGGGACAGGGACACCTACGAGCAGTACTTC. This sequence encodes CASSLRDRDTYEQYF.

A remark on this clone: Other DNA sequences within the sample encode an identical CDR3. This chain connects TRBV29-1 to TRBJ1-5, with TRBD1 as a possible D gene (5 bases). The CDR3 runs 13 residues. Trimming removed 4 bases from V and 7 bases from J, with 14 bases in between. The V gene's germline CDR1 is SQVTM and CDR2 ANQGSEA. This chain's CDR3 is CSVAAGVNQPQHF. CDR3 bases: TGCAGCGTTGCTGCGGGGGTCAACCAGCCCCAGCATTTT. The full variable domain, with the rest looked up from reference TRBV29-1 and TRBJ1-5, is SAVISQKPSRDICQRGTSLTIQCQVDSQVTMMFWYRQQPGQSLTLIATANQGSEATYESGFVIDKFPISRPNLTFSTLTVSNMSPEDSSIYLCSVAAGVNQPQHFGDGTRLSIL.

The gene calls are TRBV5-4 and TRBJ1-2; a weak D match, TRBD1 (5 bases). The V gene's germline CDR1 is SGHNT and CDR2 YYREEE (reference sequence). The CDR3 totals 14 residues. With 0 bases removed from V and 5 bases from J, the gap between germline ends came to 11 bases. The CDR3 here is CASSLAQGRYGYTF. DNA of the CDR3: TGTGCCAGCAGCTTGGCCCAGGGAAGGTATGGCTACACCTTC.

The chain is built from TRBV11-2 and TRBJ1-1, with 7 bases fitting TRBD1. The junction had 5 bases not matched to a gene; V was cut back by 5 bases and J by 2 bases. Per germline, CDR1 SGHAT and CDR2 FQNNGV. The CDR3 contains 14 residues. The CDR3 region is CASSRGQHNTEAFF. CDR3 nucleotides: TGTGCCAGCAGCCGGGGACAGCACAACACTGAAGCTTTCTTT.

V usage is TRBV11-3 and J usage is TRBJ2-3; 8 bases map to TRBD2. J gave up 0 bases and V 4 bases, and 3 bases lay outside the gene matches. The CDR3 loop spans 15 amino acids. Germline assignment: CDR1 SGHNT and CDR2 YENEEA. The CDR3 DNA follows: TGTGCCAGCAGCTCGGCGGGAGGCAGCACAGATACGCAGTATTTT. This gives the protein CASSSAGGSTDTQYF.

The V and J genes are TRBV5-6 and TRBJ2-2, with TRBD2 matching 8 bases. V lost 1 base, J lost 6 bases, and 8 bases stayed unmatched. Germline loops: CDR1 SGHDT, CDR2 YYEEEE. This CDR3 has 16 residues. The chain's CDR3 is CASSLLGLAGAGELFF. DNA of the CDR3: TGTGCCAGCAGCTTGCTAGGACTAGCCGGCGCCGGGGAGCTGTTTTTT.

For the CDR3, the DNA is TGTGCCAGCTCACCGGGGCCGGGACTAGAGGAAAATACGCAGTATTTT. Translating it yields CASSPGPGLEENTQYF. The rearrangement uses TRBV18 and TRBJ2-3; 8 nucleotides align to TRBD2. The V and J ends lost 3 bases and 7 bases, in that order; junction bases with no gene match: 12. The CDR3 sequence is 16 residues long. CDR1 and CDR2 from the germline V gene are KGHSH and LQKENI.

The chain joins TRBV3-1 (or the pseudogene TRBV3-2) to TRBJ2-5; 9 bases match TRBD2. This CDR3 is built from 19 residues. Trimming at V came to 1 base and at J to 1 base, leaving 13 bases not matched to a gene. The V gene's germline CDR1 is LGHDT and CDR2 YNNKEL (reference sequence). The CDR3 region has the DNA TGTGCCAGCAGCCAAGGGGGACTAGCCTCGGGGAGGGGCCAAGAGACCCAGTACTTC. Amino acids: CASSQGGLASGRGQETQYF.